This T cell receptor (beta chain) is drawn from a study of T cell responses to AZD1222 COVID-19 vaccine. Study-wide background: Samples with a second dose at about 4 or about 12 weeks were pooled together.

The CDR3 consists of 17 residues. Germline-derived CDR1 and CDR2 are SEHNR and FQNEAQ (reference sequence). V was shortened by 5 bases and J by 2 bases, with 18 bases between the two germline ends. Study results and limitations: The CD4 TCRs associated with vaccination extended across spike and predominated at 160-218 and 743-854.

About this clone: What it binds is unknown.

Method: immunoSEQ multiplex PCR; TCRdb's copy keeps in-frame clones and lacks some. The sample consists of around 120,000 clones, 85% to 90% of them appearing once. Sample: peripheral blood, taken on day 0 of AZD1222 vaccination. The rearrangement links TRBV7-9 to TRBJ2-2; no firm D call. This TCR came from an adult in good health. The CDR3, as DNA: TGTGCCAGCAGCCCCCGGTATGGGGAACACAACACCGGGGAGCTGTTTTTT. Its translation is CASSPRYGEHNTGELFF.